In its sample, the clone carrying this TCR beta chain was seen once. The antigen remains unidentified. The record originates from a study of radiotherapy plus CTLA-4 blockade in lung cancer. Overall study results and limits: Clones of tumor-derived TCRs expanded in blood after radiotherapy plus ipilimumab.

The CDR3 spans 15 residues. Per the germline V gene, CDR1 is SGHAT and CDR2 is FQNNGV. V shed 3 bases, J shed 8 bases, and the junction held 8 bases outside the gene matches. Profiled with immunoSEQ multiplex PCR; TCRdb holds only in-frame clones, not every one. In the table there are more than 65,000 clones, over 80% of which are singletons. The specimen was peripheral blood, collected from a patient treated with radiotherapy plus ipilimumab. The chain couples TRBV11-2 to TRBJ2-1, with 9 bases lining up with TRBD1. The source is a human donor with non-small cell lung cancer who had stable disease on radiotherapy plus ipilimumab. The CDR3 coding sequence is TGTGCCAGCAGCTTCCGGGACAGGGTTAACGATGAGCAGTTCTTC. It specifies CASSFRDRVNDEQFF.